These T cell receptor beta chains were read from a single sample in a study of early T cells in non-severe SARS-CoV-2 infection. TCRdb itself ran the 5' RACE reads through MiXCR, one entry per CDR3 protein. This sample has about 60,000 distinct CDR3 sequences, with around 12% found just once. Input material: whole blood. Receptors originate from an adult who was a healthcare worker with PCR-confirmed SARS-CoV-2 infection or an uninfected control (not recorded which). Both conserved end residues are part of each CDR3. A D gene is named only where the DNA matches it firmly. Only some rows state a clone size, as once, few, many or a class for expanded clones.

TRBV6-1	.	few	TRBJ2-5	TGTGCCAGCAGTGAAGGGAAGAAAAGCGGAAAAGAGACCCAGTACTTC	CASSEGKKSGKETQYF
TRBV3-1	.	many	TRBJ1-1	TGTGCCAGCAGCCAACAACAGTATTACACTGAAGCTTTCTTT	CASSQQQYYTEAFF
TRBV20-1	TRBD1	few	TRBJ2-3	TGCAGTGCACCCGGGACAGGCACAGATACGCAGTATTTT	CSAPGTGTDTQYF
TRBV20-1	.	.	TRBJ1-5	TGCAGTGCTAGCCCAGGGAATCAGCCCCAGCATTTT	CSASPGNQPQHF
TRBV15	.	many	TRBJ2-1	TGTGCCACCAGCGGCGCGCCCTTTAGGTACAATGAGCAGTTCTTC	CATSGAPFRYNEQFF
TRBV7-8	.	many	TRBJ2-1	TGTGCCAGCATCCTGGGGGGCGGGGGCAGCTCCTACAATGAGCAGTTCTTC	CASILGGGGSSYNEQFF
TRBV9	TRBD2	few	TRBJ2-7	TGTGCCAGCAGCGTAGAGGGACTAGCTGGGGCCTCCGAGCAGTACTTC	CASSVEGLAGASEQYF
TRBV7-8	TRBD1	many	TRBJ2-7	TGTGCCAGCAGCTTTCACAGGGGATCCCCCTACGAGCAGTACTTC	CASSFHRGSPYEQYF
TRBV7-8	.	once	TRBJ1-5	TGTGCCAGCAGCTTTCTGTCCCGCAATCAGCCCCAGCATTTT	CASSFLSRNQPQHF
TRBV6-2/TRBV6-3	.	.	TRBJ2-7	TGTGCCAGCAGTCGCTTGGAAGGGAGAGAGTACTTC	CASSRLEGREYF
TRBV24-1	.	.	TRBJ2-1	TGTGCCACCAGTGCCCCAGGACCATTCAATGAGCAGTTCTTC	CATSAPGPFNEQFF
TRBV7-2	.	.	TRBJ1-1	TGTGCCAGCAACTTAGGCCGTGAAGCTTTCTTT	CASNLGREAFF
TRBV5-4	TRBD1	.	TRBJ1-3	TGTGCCAGCAGCTTGGTAGGAGCAGGGGGTACTTCTGGAAACACCATATATTTT	CASSLVGAGGTSGNTIYF
TRBV7-9	TRBD1	.	TRBJ1-2	TGTGCCAGCAGCATCCCAGGGGGCTATGGCTACACCTTC	CASSIPGGYGYTF
TRBV20-1	TRBD2	few	TRBJ2-3	TGCAGTGCAAACCTAGCGGGAGTATCTGATACGCAGTATTTT	CSANLAGVSDTQYF
TRBV12-3/TRBV12-4	.	.	TRBJ1-5	TGTGCCAGCAGTTTCGGCCAGAATCAGCCCCAGCATTTT	CASSFGQNQPQHF
TRBV7-9	TRBD2	once	TRBJ2-3	TGTGCCAGCAGCGGGACTAGCGGGAGGGGGAGCACAGATACGCTGTATTTT	CASSGTSGRGSTDTLYF
TRBV7-2	TRBD1	many	TRBJ2-1	TGTGCCAGCAGCCCAAAGACAGGGGGAAACAATGAGCAGTTCTTC	CASSPKTGGNNEQFF
TRBV7-9	.	many	TRBJ1-1	TGTGCCAGCAGCTTCCCGAAGACAGGGAACACTGAAGCTTTCTTT	CASSFPKTGNTEAFF
TRBV14	TRBD1	few	TRBJ2-7	TGTGCCAGCAGCCTGCGGACAGGTTCCTACGAGCAGTACTTC	CASSLRTGSYEQYF
TRBV7-9	.	.	TRBJ2-6	TGTGCCAGCAGCAGACAAACAGTCACGAATTCTGGGGCCAACGTCCTGACTTTC	CASSRQTVTNSGANVLTF
TRBV19	.	many	TRBJ2-2	TGTGCCAGTAGTATCTCAGGGGTAGCCGGGGAGCTGTTTTTT	CASSISGVAGELFF
TRBV7-9	TRBD2	.	TRBJ2-1	TGTGCCAGCAGCTTAACTAGCGGGAGCGTTGAGCAGTTCTTC	CASSLTSGSVEQFF
TRBV7-2	.	few	TRBJ1-5	TGTGCCAGCAGCTTAAGGAGGCAGGGTAACAATCAGCCCCAGCATTTT	CASSLRRQGNNQPQHF
TRBV20-1	TRBD1	.	TRBJ2-4	TGCAGTGCGAGTGATTTAGGGGACAGGGGAGACATTCAGTACTTC	CSASDLGDRGDIQYF
TRBV29-1	TRBD2	.	TRBJ2-3	TGCAGCGTTGGTCTTTATCGAGCGGGGGCCTACACAGATACGCAGTATTTT	CSVGLYRAGAYTDTQYF
TRBV5-6	.	.	TRBJ2-5	TGTGCCAGCAGCTGGGACGTACAAGAGACCCAGTACTTC	CASSWDVQETQYF
TRBV4-1	TRBD2	many	TRBJ2-5	TGCGCCAGCAGCCAAGACGGGACTAGCATCGAGACCCAGTACTTC	CASSQDGTSIETQYF
TRBV6-5	.	medium-sized	TRBJ2-2	TGTGCCAGCAGTTCAGGGGACACCGGGGAGCTGTTTTTT	CASSSGDTGELFF
TRBV28	.	.	TRBJ1-2	TGTGCCAGCAGTCCCCCCGGCGGCGTCTATGGCTACACCTTC	CASSPPGGVYGYTF
TRBV28	.	few	TRBJ2-7	TGTGCCACCACAAGGACTGCCAGTCCCTACGAGCAGTACTTC	CATTRTASPYEQYF
TRBV7-6	.	.	TRBJ2-7	TGTGCCAGCAGCTTTGGTCCCAGCTCCTACGAGCAGTACTTC	CASSFGPSSYEQYF
TRBV7-6	TRBD1	many	TRBJ2-3	TGTGCCAGCAGGGACAGGGCAGGAGATACGCAGTATTTT	CASRDRAGDTQYF
TRBV18	.	few	TRBJ1-3	TGTGCCAGCTCACCGACAGCCTACGGAAACACCATATATTTT	CASSPTAYGNTIYF
TRBV6-1	.	.	TRBJ1-1	TGTGCCAGCAGTGAATTGGGGGGTGGCACTGAAGCTTTCTTT	CASSELGGGTEAFF
TRBV10-2	.	many	TRBJ2-2	TGCGCCAGCAGTTGGACAGGAGGGACCGGGGAGCTGTTTTTT	CASSWTGGTGELFF
TRBV20-1	TRBD2	many	TRBJ2-5	TGCAGTGCTAGAAAGGCTAGCGGCCAAGAGACCCAGTACTTC	CSARKASGQETQYF
TRBV5-3	TRBD1	many	TRBJ2-7	TGTGCCAGAAGCCCAGGGACAGGGCTCAGCTACGAGCAGTACTTC	CARSPGTGLSYEQYF
TRBV12-3/TRBV12-4	TRBD2	many	TRBJ2-7	TGTGCCAGCAGCTCCACTAGCGGGGCCTCCTACGAGCAGTACTTC	CASSSTSGASYEQYF
TRBV6-1	.	many	TRBJ2-6	TGTGCCAGCAGTGAAGCGATGGGCTCTGGGGCCAACGTCCTGACTTTC	CASSEAMGSGANVLTF
TRBV20-1	.	.	TRBJ2-3	TGCAGTGCTATGGGGGGAACCGCCACAGATACGCAGTATTTT	CSAMGGTATDTQYF
TRBV5-4	.	.	TRBJ2-3	TGTGCCAGCAGCTTGGGGACGGTTCCAGATACGCAGTATTTT	CASSLGTVPDTQYF
TRBV19	TRBD2	few	TRBJ2-7	TGTGCCAGTAGTAAGTCTAGCGGGACGTATTACGAGCAGTACTTC	CASSKSSGTYYEQYF
TRBV20-1	.	.	TRBJ1-1	TGCAGTGCGTGGGACTCGAACACTGAAGCTTTCTTT	CSAWDSNTEAFF
TRBV20-1	.	.	TRBJ1-2	TGCAGTGCTAGACAGGGCGGAGAGGGCTACACCTTC	CSARQGGEGYTF
TRBV2	.	few	TRBJ1-6	TGTGCCAGCAGTGCCGGGGGGGAATATAATTCACCCCTCCACTTT	CASSAGGEYNSPLHF
TRBV6-4	TRBD2	many	TRBJ2-1	TGTGCCAGCAGTGAAACGGGGGGGCCGGAAAATGAGCAGTTCTTC	CASSETGGPENEQFF
TRBV7-3	TRBD2	few	TRBJ2-7	TGTGCCAGCAGCGAGCGACTAGCGGGAGTCTCCTACGAGCAGTACTTC	CASSERLAGVSYEQYF
TRBV9	.	many	TRBJ1-6	TGTGCCAGCAGCGTAGACGGAGAATCACCCCTCCACTTT	CASSVDGESPLHF
TRBV27	.	.	TRBJ2-1	TGTGCCAGCAGTTTATCTTCTGGCCCCAATGAGCAGTTCTTC	CASSLSSGPNEQFF
TRBV11-2	TRBD2	.	TRBJ2-1	TGTGCCAGCAGCTTAGAACTAGCGGGAGGTGCGGATGAGCAGTTCTTC	CASSLELAGGADEQFF
TRBV14	.	.	TRBJ1-6	TGTGCCAGCAGCCATAACTCCGACAGAACACCCCTCCACTTT	CASSHNSDRTPLHF
TRBV6-5	.	many	TRBJ1-1	TGTGCCAGCAGCGCGGGACCGACACCCAACACTGAAGCTTTCTTT	CASSAGPTPNTEAFF
TRBV6-6	.	few	TRBJ2-2	TGTGCCAGCAGGAATCCTCCCGGGGAGCTGTTTTTT	CASRNPPGELFF
TRBV28	.	many	TRBJ1-2	TGTGCCAGCAGTTTATACAAGGCACTCTATGGCTACACCTTC	CASSLYKALYGYTF
TRBV6-5	TRBD2	few	TRBJ2-7	TGTGCCAGCCGTGGGACTAGCATACAGCAGTACTTC	CASRGTSIQQYF
TRBV7-9	TRBD1	.	TRBJ2-7	TGTGCCAGCAGCGAAGGGGGACAGGGTGACTTC	CASSEGGQGDF